Presented here are 20 T cell receptor beta chains from one specimen sequenced in a study of T cell changes during pregnancy in multiple sclerosis. TCRdb's copy holds only in-frame clones and misses some; the assay was immunoSEQ multiplex PCR. This repertoire shows about 48,000 clones, 88% found once; its top ten account for around 1.2%. Specimen: CD4+ T cells from peripheral blood mononuclear cells, collected in the second trimester of pregnancy. The receptor set was obtained from a female donor with multiple sclerosis, enrolled in a pregnancy study.

V usage is TRBV29-1 and J usage is TRBJ1-5; tentatively, D is TRBD1 (5 bases). The CDR3 contains 13 residues. Germline assignment: CDR1 SQVTM and CDR2 ANQGSEA. The CDR3 spells CSAGLDSNQPQHF. The DNA for the CDR3 is TGCAGTGCGGGACTGGATAGCAATCAGCCCCAGCATTTT.

The chain employs TRBV5-1 and TRBJ2-3; 12 nucleotides match TRBD2. This CDR3 spans 22 amino acids. The V and J ends lost 7 bases and 2 bases, in that order; junction bases with no gene match: 26. CDR1 is SGHRS, CDR2 YFSETQ, per germline. The CDR3 DNA follows: TGCGCCAGCGGAACTAGGACTAGCGGGAAGTATTATCGTCGAGCCGACACAGATACGCAGTATTTT. This sequence encodes CASGTRTSGKYYRRADTDTQYF. The full variable domain, with the rest looked up from reference TRBV5-1 and TRBJ2-3, is KAGVTQTPRYLIKTRGQQVTLSCSPISGHRSVSWYQQTPGQGLQFLFEYFSETQRNKGNFPGRFSGRQFSNSRSEMNVSTLELGDSALYLCASGTRTSGKYYRRADTDTQYFGPGTRLTVL.

The V gene is TRBV4-3, the J gene TRBJ2-7, with a possible D match to TRBD2 (5 bases). CDR1 is LGHNA, CDR2 YSLEER, per germline. The CDR3 totals 17 residues. Deletions cut 1 base from V and 3 bases from J, with 19 bases between. In DNA form, the CDR3 reads TGCGCCAGCAGCCAAGGGTCTTCCGGGGAATCCTTCTACGAGCAGTACTTC. Translation gives CASSQGSSGESFYEQYF.

The chain has TRBV10-1 and TRBJ1-5, with D possibly TRBD1 on 5 matching bases. The germline V gene encodes CDR1 WNHNN and CDR2 SYGVQD (reference sequence). CDR3 length: 14 residues. V dropped 4 bases and J dropped 7 bases, with 14 bases sitting between them. The CDR3 loop is CASSAGGIAQPQHF. Written as DNA, the CDR3 is TGCGCCAGCAGTGCGGGGGGTATAGCCCAGCCCCAGCATTTT.

V and J are TRBV6-1 and TRBJ1-2; 7 nucleotides match TRBD1. Germline V gene sequence: CDR1 MNHNS, CDR2 SASEGT. The V gene end was trimmed by 7 bases and the J gene end by 6 bases; junction bases not matched to a gene: 11. The CDR3 contains 14 residues. CDR3 bases: TGTGCCAGCACCCCTACAGGGGATGCGGATGGCTACACCTTC. It codes for CASTPTGDADGYTF.

This clone has just one count. The gene calls are TRBV27 and TRBJ2-1; 10 nucleotides line up with TRBD2. The CDR3 consists of 16 residues. The ends lost 6 bases at V and 0 bases at J; junction bases unmatched: 5. The V gene's germline CDR1 is MNHEY and CDR2 SMNVEV (reference sequence). CDR3 DNA sequence: TGTGCCAGCAGGCGGACTAGCGGAAGCTCCTACAATGAGCAGTTCTTC. It specifies CASRRTSGSSYNEQFF.

V gene TRBV6-5 combines with J gene TRBJ1-5; D might be TRBD1 (5 bases). CDR3 length: 13 residues. Germline CDR1 reads MNHEY; CDR2 reads SVGAGI. Trimming took off 2 bases at V and 9 bases at J, with 11 bases between the two ends. The CDR3 here is CASSYTGWGPQHF. The CDR3, as DNA: TGTGCCAGCAGTTACACAGGATGGGGGCCCCAGCATTTT.

The gene calls are TRBV27 and TRBJ2-3; 7 nucleotides agree with TRBD1. The V gene's germline CDR1 is MNHEY and CDR2 SMNVEV (reference sequence). Trimming removed 7 bases from V and 0 bases from J; junction bases left unmatched: 4. There are 14 residues in the CDR3. CDR3 in DNA: TGTGCCAGCACTCGACAGGGCAGCACAGATACGCAGTATTTT. Amino acid sequence: CASTRQGSTDTQYF.

The chain has TRBV7-9 and TRBJ2-1, with 7 positions matching TRBD2. Per germline, CDR1 SEHNR and CDR2 FQNEAQ (reference sequence). The CDR3 contains 16 residues. Unmatched junction bases numbered 9, after V lost 5 bases and J lost 2 bases. The CDR3 loop reads CASSPQRGTTYNEQFF. The CDR3 DNA sequence: TGTGCCAGCAGCCCCCAGCGGGGAACTACCTACAATGAGCAGTTCTTC.

The CDR3 bases are TGTGCCTGGAGTCTACAGGGGGCGGTCACTGAAGCTTTCTTT. Its protein is CAWSLQGAVTEAFF. V usage is TRBV30 and J usage is TRBJ1-1, with TRBD1 matching 9 bases. The V gene end was trimmed by 2 bases and the J gene end by 4 bases; junction bases not matched to a gene: 5. This CDR3 is 14 amino acids long. CDR1 and CDR2 from the germline V gene are GTSNPN and SVGIG (reference sequence).

The chain uses TRBV9 and TRBJ2-3, with 8 bases lining up with TRBD2. Germline-derived CDR1 and CDR2 are SGDLS and YYNGEE. J lost 1 base, V lost 0 bases, and 10 bases had no gene match. The CDR3 covers 18 residues. CDR3 residues: CASSVGPGGRFGTDTQYF. CDR3 DNA: TGTGCCAGCAGCGTAGGACCGGGAGGGCGTTTTGGCACAGATACGCAGTATTTT.

This chain uses TRBV11-3 with TRBJ2-4, with D maybe TRBD2 (5 bases). CDR1 SGHNT and CDR2 YENEEA come from the germline V gene. This CDR3 has 15 residues. Trimming stripped 0 bases from V and 7 bases from J, with 13 bases between. The CDR3 region has the DNA TGTGCCAGCAGCTTAGATGGAGGATTCGGGAACATTCAGTACTTC. Amino acid sequence: CASSLDGGFGNIQYF.

This clone was counted once. The genes are TRBV7-2 and TRBJ2-5, with D tentatively TRBD2 (6 bases). From germline, CDR1 is SGHTA and CDR2 FQGNSA. There are 16 residues in the CDR3. The V gene lost 7 bases and the J gene lost 6 bases, with 24 bases spanning the gap. Written as DNA, the CDR3 is TGTGCCAGCACAGTTTCCGGGCAGGGACTCGCGAAGACCCAGTACTTC. It specifies CASTVSGQGLAKTQYF.

This chain connects TRBV30 to TRBJ1-5; 10 nucleotides agree with TRBD1. Trimming took 3 bases from V and 6 from J; bases not matched to a gene: 11. The germline gives CDR1 GTSNPN, CDR2 SVGIG (reference sequence). This CDR3 has 16 amino acids. The DNA of the CDR3 is TGTGCCTGGAGACCCCCAGACAGGGGGCTAGGTCAGCCCCAGCATTTT. Amino acids: CAWRPPDRGLGQPQHF.

The gene calls are TRBV5-6 and TRBJ2-6, with D possibly TRBD1 on 5 matching bases. Germline values: CDR1 SGHDT, CDR2 YYEEEE. This CDR3 has 14 residues. Trimming removed 2 bases from V and 2 bases from J, with 5 bases in between. CDR3 loop: CASSFRAGANVLTF. The CDR3, as DNA: TGTGCCAGCAGCTTCAGGGCTGGGGCCAACGTCCTGACTTTC.

CDR3 amino acids: CASSLAGTGVAEQYF. CDR3 nucleotides: TGCGCCAGCAGCTTGGCCGGGACAGGGGTAGCCGAGCAGTACTTC. The V and J genes are TRBV5-1 and TRBJ2-7, with 10 bases identical to TRBD1. Per the germline V gene, CDR1 is SGHRS and CDR2 is YFSETQ. V gave up 0 bases and J gave up 6 bases; unmatched junction bases: 6. The CDR3 extends over 15 amino acids.

DNA for the CDR3: TGCGCCAGCAGCCAACAAAACAATCAGGGAACTGAAGCTTTCTTT. This encodes CASSQQNNQGTEAFF. The genes are TRBV4-1 and TRBJ1-1; a weak D match, TRBD1 (5 bases). This CDR3 region has 15 residues. With 2 bases removed from V and 5 bases from J, the gap between germline ends came to 15 bases. Germline CDR1 reads MGHRA; CDR2 reads YSYEKL.

The V gene is TRBV7-3, the J gene TRBJ2-5; 7 positions agree with TRBD1. Trimming at V came to 5 bases and at J to 3 bases, leaving 3 bases not matched to a gene. Germline values: CDR1 SGHTA, CDR2 FQGTGA. CDR3 size: 13 residues. This CDR3 reads CASSLDREETQYF. The CDR3 nucleotides read TGTGCCAGCAGCCTTGACAGGGAAGAGACCCAGTACTTC.

CDR3 bases: TGCAGCGTTGACCAGGGGTCCTATGGCTACACCTTC. As protein: CSVDQGSYGYTF. This chain uses TRBV29-1 with TRBJ1-2, with a possible D match to TRBD1 (6 bases). Germline CDR1 SQVTM, CDR2 ANQGSEA. The CDR3 contains 12 residues. V lost 3 bases to trimming and J lost 4 bases, with 9 bases between them.

The CDR3 coding sequence is TGTGCCAGCAGACTCTTCTTGGATCAGCCCCAGCATTTT. Its protein product is CASRLFLDQPQHF. The chain couples TRBV28 to TRBJ1-5; D gene unclear. Per the germline V gene, CDR1 is MDHEN and CDR2 is SYDVKM. The CDR3 is 13 residues long. The V end was cut by 6 bases, the J end by 5 bases, with 11 bases between.